One T cell receptor beta chain is described in this entry. Which antigen it targets is not known. Base-call qualities are not available, and no considerably larger clone is one nucleotide away. This sample was included in a study of T cell responses to AZD1222 COVID-19 vaccine (dated by TCRdb to the early 2020s). Context from the whole study: TCR sequencing covered some 240 trial participants: about 210 given two doses of AZD1222 and 26 given two doses of MenACWY control vaccine. Enrollment into the trials was organized by age into subgroups of 18-55, 56-69 and 70-plus years, and those subgroups contained approximately 150, 30 and 60 TCR-sequenced participants, respectively.

Taken from cysteine to phenylalanine, the CDR3 has 15 residues. The DNA shown is the 45-base CDR3, in frame from base 1. V loses 5 bases at its end and J loses 3 bases; junction bases beyond the gene matches: 8. CDR1 and CDR2 were assigned from the germline V gene (reference sequence) as MNHEY and SMNVEV. General conclusions and limits of the study: Conclusions about previously exposed vaccinees are limited because only six or seven AZD1222 recipients were SARS-CoV-2 seropositive at baseline. Because no samples from the day 14 peak response were available, repertoires could be characterized only after the peak T cell response. CD4 TCRs associated with the vaccine covered the entire spike protein, and the dominant responses were in regions 160-218 and 743-854. Most participants were white British and females outnumbered males, and the authors suggested that clonal diversity may have been underestimated. After two AZD1222 doses, both the breadth and the depth of spike-specific TCRs were significantly higher than at day 0 and than in MenACWY recipients. In the small 56-69-year group, the increase in depth fell short of significance, most likely because of low power. Reportedly, almost half of the unique spike-specific TCRs recognized epitopes lying outside the regions that are mutated in the B.1.351 and B.1.1.7 variants.

The CDR3 regions of human TCRbeta chains were analyzed by immunosequencing. Concerning the study's data processing: Repertoire TCRs were checked for matches against a reference library of SARS-CoV-2-specific TCRs that had been generated using the MIRA antigen-specificity platform. Breadth was defined as the fraction of unique TCRs that were SARS-CoV-2-associated. Depth was defined as the fraction of total T cells that were SARS-CoV-2-associated. Using the MIRA data, each spike-specific TCR was mapped to the spike region that the TCR reacts to and placed in a CD4 or CD8 class. Log10-transformed breadth and depth values were compared by one-way ANOVA with Sidak's multiple comparisons tests. TCRdb limited this immuneACCESS table to in-frame rearrangements with V and J called. A share of clones is missing; checked studies link under half to unresolved V genes, and the rest is unexplained. The V and J calls and clone size come from that table; D and trimming were worked out from the DNA. The table for this sample lists about 150,000 clones; 92% of them were counted only once. The ten largest clones represent approximately 3.4% of the sample.

The time point label corresponds to: about 28 days (+/-7) after the second vaccine dose. AZD1222 recipients with second doses at about 4 weeks or about 12 weeks were pooled, because spike-specific TCR depth and breadth did not differ between schedules. Vaccinee samples were obtained from the UK trials COV001 and COV002, which included a single-blind randomized controlled phase 2/3 trial of AZD1222 (ChAdOx1 nCoV-19) in healthy adults. For TCRbeta chain sequencing, PBMC samples were collected from trial participants at day 0 and at day 28 after the second dose. This TCR derives from an adult who received the AZD1222 COVID-19 vaccine. The specimen was peripheral blood, collected 28 days after the second AZD1222 dose. The receptor chain draws on TRBV27 and TRBJ2-7, with TRBD1 matching 9 junction bases. The bases are TGTGCCAGCAGTACCCCCGGGACAGGGTTCTACGAGCAGTACTTC. Translated, this gives CASSTPGTGFYEQYF.